This T cell receptor beta chain was captured by sequencing in a study of molecular identifiers for immune sequencing clone quantification. Previously described methods with listed TCR primers produced the bulk TCR libraries. MiXCR, run by TCRdb on the PCR reads, gives a single entry per CDR3 protein. Of approximately 320,000 distinct CDR3 sequences in the sample, roughly 24% were seen once. This TCR derives from a human donor in good health. Some libraries in this study had Jurkat cell RNA spiked in. The material sequenced was naive CD8+ T cells from blood, with Jurkat cell RNA spiked in. Subset: FACS-sorted CD8+CD4-CCR7+CD45RA+ naive T cells.

CDR3 bases: TGTGCCAGCAGCTTAGTTCAGGGGTGTAGGGACGAGCAGTACTTC. Translated, it gives CASSLVQGCRDEQYF. The chain employs TRBV7-9 and TRBJ2-7; TRBD1 is a possible D gene (6 bases). CDR1 and CDR2 from the germline V gene are SEHNR and FQNEAQ (reference sequence). The CDR3 has 15 residues. Deletions cut 1 base from V and 5 bases from J, with 15 bases between.